This record looks at one TCR beta chain sequence and its context. What antigen it recognizes has not been identified. A much larger clonotype is one base distant, so this may be a read error. No conserved phenylalanine or tryptophan is present at the end of the CDR3, so a read error is the likely explanation. The data are from a study of regulatory T cells in long-lasting Graves disease (dated by TCRdb to about 2021). Describing the broader study: Patients with newly diagnosed Graves' disease had been on antithyroid drugs for under 3 months. Peripheral blood TCR sequencing and RNA sequencing compared persistent Graves' disease patients with newly diagnosed Graves' disease patients. The study was conducted in China and was registered as a clinical trial. TCR sequencing covered 13 persistent and 20 newly diagnosed Graves' disease patients, some 33 samples in total.

The protocol used for the library was multiplex PCR. Reads for this sample came from an Illumina HiSeq 4000. CDR3 regions were amplified by Arm-PCR with iRepertoire HTBI primers to construct TCR beta libraries. Before sequencing, the PCR products underwent gel purification. As for the original processing: Across samples, some 62 TRBV and over 11 TRBJ segments were identified and used for gene usage analysis of CDR3 amino acid clonotypes. COPE and FqMerger were used to merge the filtered high-quality paired reads into contigs. BLAST was used to align contigs to IMGT TRBV, TRBD and TRBJ reference genes, and CDR3 was defined according to IMGT. Any clonotype with a frequency above 0.1% was counted as a highly expanded clone. Shannon entropy served as the measure of repertoire diversity, while the Gini coefficient captured V-J evenness. A clonotype was considered public if more than one individual shared it. The public reads were reprocessed in TCRdb via fastp at Q25 and MiXCR, keeping in-frame beta chains. Every entry covers one CDR3 protein and lists the most common genes and DNA from its rows. The authors' filters were not applied to this entry. The sample has 600,000 to 650,000 distinct CDR3 sequences on record, less than 20% of them singletons. The biggest ten clones account for 18% of the sample.

15 amino acids form the CDR3, both terminal residues included. Only the CDR3 DNA stays, 45 bases, in frame from base 1. The trim is 1 base for V and 0 bases for J, with a gap of 9 bases between the germline ends. In the germline V gene, CDR1 corresponds to SGHNT and CDR2 to YENEEA. The meaning of the sample's time point label: newly diagnosed GD, antithyroid drugs for less than 3 months. RNA was extracted from PBMCs in TRIzol for both TCR sequencing and RNA sequencing. The diagnosis of Graves' disease was made according to American Thyroid Association guidelines. Patients were recruited from an endocrinology department in Xi'an, China. Each patient gave 9 to 10 milliliters of peripheral blood, collected in an EDTA anticoagulant tube. Ficoll Paque Plus density gradient separation was used to isolate PBMCs, and no further T cell sorting was performed. An Agilent 2100 Bioanalyzer and agarose gel were used to check RNA quality, while a NanoDrop 2000 measured RNA concentration.

Overall results and qualifications from the work: The study examined only peripheral blood because the primary lesion, thyroid tissue, could not be accessed. Persistent disease showed preferential use of TRBV28, TRBJ1-2 and TRBJ2-5, whereas newly diagnosed disease favored TRBV20-1 and TRBJ2-1. Sequencing and analysis were restricted to the TCR beta chain. The small sample size was acknowledged by the authors as a limitation that may reduce accuracy. Compared with newly diagnosed patients, patients with persistent Graves' disease had lower TCR Shannon entropy and fewer highly expanded clones, which suggests clonal expansion. Patients with persistent disease shared more public clonotypes (fewer than 3,000) than newly diagnosed patients did (966).

Separately, the same data were catalogued under a study of T cells in Graves' hyperthyroidism and ophthalmopathy. The second publication reports: A patient counted as having stable Graves' hyperthyroidism if no progression to ophthalmopathy occurred over 18 months of follow-up. Hyperthyroidism patients were newly diagnosed, had a disease duration of under 2 months, and were aged 18 to 65 years. Patients with uncontrolled infections, other autoimmune diseases, pregnancy or lactation were excluded. Diagnoses were established on the basis of clinical symptoms, serum thyroxine and TRAb, thyroid ultrasound, and orbital computed tomography. The TCR CDR3 was subjected to a first round of RT-PCR using the HTBI primer set and the Qiagen OneStep RT-PCR kit. Most expanded thyroid clonotypes (frequency above 0.001) were also found in blood, which suggests that blood repertoires may mirror thyroid immune responses. A model built on a 13 V-J signature distinguished ophthalmopathy from stable hyperthyroidism, reaching 85% to 90% sensitivity and around 82% specificity in cross-validation and 80%/75% in testing. In validation, the model predicted progression to ophthalmopathy a median of about 5.9 months before onset, with over 60% sensitivity and about 72% specificity. To identify TCR V-J signatures that set the groups apart, the researchers used a discovery cohort of 100 patients, made up of 43 with Graves' ophthalmopathy and about 55 with stable Graves' hyperthyroidism. Prospective prediction of ophthalmopathy was tested in an independent validation cohort consisting of 18 to 20 hyperthyroidism patients and around 17 patients who later progressed to ophthalmopathy. The roughly 94 discovery patients were randomly split 7:3 into training and test sets. In roughly six Graves' hyperthyroidism patients, the study also compared T-cell repertoires from thyroid tissue with T-cell repertoires from blood. After sampling, hyperthyroidism patients received methimazole starting at 30 mg daily, and ophthalmopathy patients received high-dose intravenous methylprednisolone. Libraries were constructed in a second round of multiplex PCR, after which size selection and purification were carried out. The libraries were sequenced on an Illumina HiSeq2000 using paired-end 100 bp reads. SOAPnuke was used to process the raw data, removing reads that contained adapters or uncalled bases, had a mean Phred below 15, or lacked an exact match to the constant primer or identifier. High-quality paired reads were merged with COPE v1.2.5, and unique nucleotide sequences were defined as clonotypes. Clonotypes were aligned to IMGT TRBV, TRBD and TRBJ reference segments using MiTCR v1.1. The analysis was restricted to V-J combinations with a frequency above 0.0001, which together covered 99% to 99.2% of the repertoires. A TCS score was defined as the ratio of F50 (clonal expansion) to E x V (chaos), with BLOSUM62-based TCRdist applied between CDR3 peptides within each V-J. Welch's t-statistics and random forest reduced several hundred V-J features to roughly 13, which were used in a naive Bayes classifier (R e1071). No statistical method was used to set the sample size in advance, and investigators knew the group allocation. The paper reports TCR Vbeta CDR3 sequencing of 140 or so peripheral blood samples: fewer than 50 ophthalmopathy, 75 to 80 hyperthyroidism and 17 progressor patients.

The V gene is TRBV11-3 and the J gene is TRBJ1-1, and possibly TRBD1, on 5 matching bases. The receptor's source is a woman aged 30 to 39 with Graves disease. Donor details come from another sample of the same person, matched by shared clones. The sequenced sample was peripheral blood mononuclear cells (PBMCs), obtained at new diagnosis, from a patient treated with antithyroid drugs. The sequenced DNA: TGTGCCAGCAGCTTAGCCCAGGGTATGAACACTGAAGCTTTCCTT. This encodes CASSLAQGMNTEAFL.